This T cell receptor beta chain was captured in a study of blood T cell repertoires in COVID-19. At the level of the study: Spain, Italy and the United States supplied samples that represented acute and convalescent COVID-19. PBMCs, B-cell-depleted T cells, or T cells provided the cDNA or gDNA that made up the material.

Germline V gene data show CDR1 as MNHEY and CDR2 as SMNVEV (reference sequence). This CDR3 spans 14 amino acids. V dropped 5 bases and J dropped 2; count of bases not matched to a gene: 6. Methods used by the authors: Scientists estimated how many nucleated cells there were by amplifying reference gene primers. Profiling relied on immunoSEQ multiplex PCR, and the TCRdb table lists in-frame clones only, not all of them. The DNA gave D and trimming, while V, J and clone size come from that table. This sample has 90,000 to 150,000 clones, with around 77% found just once. The gene calls are TRBV27 and TRBJ2-7; 7 bases are shared with TRBD2. The receptor was derived from a human donor in a cohort sampled during active COVID-19. The sample comprised peripheral blood. DNA for the CDR3: TGTGCCAGCAGTCCCCGGGAGGACCCCTACGAGCAGTACTTC. This translates into CASSPREDPYEQYF.